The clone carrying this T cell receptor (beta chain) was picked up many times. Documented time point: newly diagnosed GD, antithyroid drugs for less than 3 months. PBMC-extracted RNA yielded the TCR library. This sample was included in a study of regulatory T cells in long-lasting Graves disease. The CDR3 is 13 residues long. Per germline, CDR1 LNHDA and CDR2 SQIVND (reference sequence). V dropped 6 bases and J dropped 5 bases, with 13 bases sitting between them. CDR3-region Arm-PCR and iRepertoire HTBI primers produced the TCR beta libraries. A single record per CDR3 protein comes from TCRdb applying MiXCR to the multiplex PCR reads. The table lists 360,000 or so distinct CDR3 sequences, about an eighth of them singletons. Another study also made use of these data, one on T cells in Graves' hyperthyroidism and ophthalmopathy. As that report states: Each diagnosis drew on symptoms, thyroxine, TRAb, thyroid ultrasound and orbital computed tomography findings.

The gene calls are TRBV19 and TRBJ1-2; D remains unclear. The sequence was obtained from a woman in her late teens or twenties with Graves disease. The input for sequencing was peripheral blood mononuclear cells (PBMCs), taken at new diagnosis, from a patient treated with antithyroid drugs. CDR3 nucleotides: TGTGCCAGTAGCAATCAACCTGGGTATGGCTACACCTTC. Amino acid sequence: CASSNQPGYGYTF.